The next 6 T cell receptor beta chains were all read from a single sample in a study of blood T cells in healthy people across ages. A second PCR, run for about 6 to 12 cycles, used a sample-barcoded 5' primer plus a J-beta primer mix. Via MiXCR, TCRdb re-called the 5' RACE reads, giving one row per CDR3 protein. This table has about 1.4 million distinct CDR3 sequences, 59% appearing once. The sequenced material came from blood. The receptors were gathered from a young man in good health.

This clonotype was detected only a few times. The chain links TRBV14 to TRBJ2-1, with D unresolved. CDR1 is SGHDN and CDR2 is FVKESK in the germline V gene. V lost 1 base and J 6 bases, leaving 10 bases between the germline ends. This CDR3 comprises 14 residues. The CDR3 spells CASSQAISGNEQFF. Written as DNA, the CDR3 is TGTGCCAGCAGCCAAGCGATCTCGGGCAATGAGCAGTTCTTC.

This clonotype was counted a few times. The chain has TRBV29-1 and TRBJ2-3; weak D call: TRBD1 (6 bases). Germline-derived CDR1 and CDR2 are SQVTM and ANQGSEA. This CDR3 spans 13 amino acids. V was cut by 4 bases and J by 5 bases, with 13 bases left in between. CDR3: CSVAGGQGDTQYF. The CDR3 region has the DNA TGCAGCGTTGCTGGGGGCCAAGGAGATACGCAGTATTTT.

For this clonotype: One junction end disagrees with the germline gene, perhaps due to a read error. The chain joins TRBV25-1 to TRBJ1-2, with D tentatively TRBD1 (6 bases). CDR3 length: 13 residues. The germline gives CDR1 MGHDK, CDR2 SYGVNS. The DNA for the CDR3 is TGTGCCAGCAGTGAAACAGGGTTGTCTGGCTACATCTTC. This codes for CASSETGLSGYIF.

The chain combines TRBV7-9 with TRBJ1-2, with 8 nucleotides matching TRBD1. CDR3 length equals 15 residues. The ends lost 7 bases at V and 3 bases at J; junction bases unmatched: 10. Per the germline V gene, CDR1 is SEHNR and CDR2 is FQNEAQ (reference sequence). CDR3 nucleotide sequence: TGTGCCAGCATCGAAGCGGGGACAGGCGACTATGGCTACACCTTC. This encodes CASIEAGTGDYGYTF.

This chain connects TRBV20-1 to TRBJ2-7; TRBD2 is a possible D gene (5 bases). Gene TRBJ2-4 matches the end of the DNA better, so the J call may be wrong. This CDR3 contains 12 residues. Germline CDR1 DFQATT, CDR2 SNEGSKA (reference sequence). The chain's CDR3 is CSASPLAAIQYF. DNA of the CDR3: TGCAGTGCTAGCCCCCTAGCTGCCATTCAGTACTTC.

This clonotype appeared a few times. The chain combines TRBV7-9 with TRBJ2-4; D unresolved. The germline CDR1 and CDR2 sequences are SEHNR and FQNEAQ (reference sequence). V was pared by 5 bases and J by 4 bases, with 15 bases between. This CDR3 is 15 amino acids long. CDR3 in amino acids: CASSPTDPRKNIQYF. The CDR3 nucleotides read TGTGCCAGCAGCCCAACTGACCCCCGGAAAAACATTCAGTACTTC.